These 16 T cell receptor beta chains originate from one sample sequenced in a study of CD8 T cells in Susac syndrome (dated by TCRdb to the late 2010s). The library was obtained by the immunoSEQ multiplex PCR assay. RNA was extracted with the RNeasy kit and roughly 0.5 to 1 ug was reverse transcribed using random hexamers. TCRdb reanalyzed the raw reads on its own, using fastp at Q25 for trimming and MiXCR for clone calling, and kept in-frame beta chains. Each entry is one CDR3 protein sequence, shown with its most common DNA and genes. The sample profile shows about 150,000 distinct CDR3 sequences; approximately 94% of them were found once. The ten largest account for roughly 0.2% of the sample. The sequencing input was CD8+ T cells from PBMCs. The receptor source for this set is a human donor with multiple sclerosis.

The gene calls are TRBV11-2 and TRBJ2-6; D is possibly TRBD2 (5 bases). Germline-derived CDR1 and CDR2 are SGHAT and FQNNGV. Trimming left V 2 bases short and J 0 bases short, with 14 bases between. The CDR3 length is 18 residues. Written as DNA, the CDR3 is TGTGCCAGCAGCTTAACGGGAAGGCTTAGCTCTGGGGCCAACGTCCTGACTTTC. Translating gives CASSLTGRLSSGANVLTF.

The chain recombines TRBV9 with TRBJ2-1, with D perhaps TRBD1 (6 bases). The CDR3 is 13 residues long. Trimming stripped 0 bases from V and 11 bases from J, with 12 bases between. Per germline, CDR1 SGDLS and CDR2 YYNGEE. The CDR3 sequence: CASSVAAQGKQFF. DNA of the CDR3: TGTGCCAGCAGCGTAGCAGCACAGGGTAAGCAGTTCTTC.

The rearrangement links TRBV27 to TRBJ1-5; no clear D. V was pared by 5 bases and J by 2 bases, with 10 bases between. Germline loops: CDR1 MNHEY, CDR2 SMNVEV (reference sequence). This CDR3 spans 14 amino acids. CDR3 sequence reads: CASSRGGRNQPQHF. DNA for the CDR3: TGTGCCAGCAGTCGGGGAGGGCGCAATCAGCCCCAGCATTTT.

CDR3 sequence (DNA): TGTGCCTGGAGTGGGCCCATCTATGGCTACACCTTC. As protein: CAWSGPIYGYTF. V is TRBV30 and J is TRBJ1-2; D is unresolved. From germline, CDR1 is GTSNPN and CDR2 SVGIG (reference sequence). The CDR3 is made up of 12 amino acids. V lost 1 base and J 4 bases, leaving 7 bases between the germline ends.

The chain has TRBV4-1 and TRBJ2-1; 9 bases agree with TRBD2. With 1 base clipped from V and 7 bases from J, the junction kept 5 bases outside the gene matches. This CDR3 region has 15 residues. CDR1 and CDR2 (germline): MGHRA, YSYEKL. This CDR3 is CASSQVAGGRNEQFF. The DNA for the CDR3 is TGCGCCAGCAGCCAAGTTGCGGGGGGGCGAAATGAGCAGTTCTTC.

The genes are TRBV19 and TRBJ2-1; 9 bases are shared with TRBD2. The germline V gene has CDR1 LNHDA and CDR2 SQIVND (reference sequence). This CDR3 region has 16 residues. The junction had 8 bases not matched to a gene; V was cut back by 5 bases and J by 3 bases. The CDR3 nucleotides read TGTGCCAGTAGTCCCCGCGCGGGAGGGATCTACAATGAGCAGTTCTTC. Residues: CASSPRAGGIYNEQFF. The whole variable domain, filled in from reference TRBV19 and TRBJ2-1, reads DGGITQSPKYLFRKEGQNVTLSCEQNLNHDAMYWYRQDPGQGLRLIYYSQIVNDFQKGDIAEGYSVSREKKESFPLTVTSAQKNPTAFYLCASSPRAGGIYNEQFFGPGTRLTVL.

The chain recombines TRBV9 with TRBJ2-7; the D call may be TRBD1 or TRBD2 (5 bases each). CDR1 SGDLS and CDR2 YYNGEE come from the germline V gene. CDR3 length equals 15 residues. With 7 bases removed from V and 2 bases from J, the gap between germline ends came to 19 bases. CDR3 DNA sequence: TGTGCCAGCGGACCTTTCCGGGACGGCCCCTACGAGCAGTACTTC. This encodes CASGPFRDGPYEQYF.

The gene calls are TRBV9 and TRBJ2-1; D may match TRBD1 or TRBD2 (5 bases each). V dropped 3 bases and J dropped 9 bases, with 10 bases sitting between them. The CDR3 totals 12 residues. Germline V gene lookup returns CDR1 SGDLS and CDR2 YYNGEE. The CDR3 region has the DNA TGTGCCAGCAGCGCCGGGACCGGTGAGCAGTTCTTC. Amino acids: CASSAGTGEQFF.

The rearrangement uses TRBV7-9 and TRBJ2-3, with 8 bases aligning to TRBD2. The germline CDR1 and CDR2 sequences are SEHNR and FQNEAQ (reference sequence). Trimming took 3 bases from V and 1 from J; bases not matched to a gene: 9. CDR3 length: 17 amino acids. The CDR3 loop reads CASSFPRVAGRTDTQYF. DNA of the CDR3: TGTGCCAGCAGCTTCCCTAGGGTAGCGGGGCGCACAGATACGCAGTATTTT.

The CDR3 here is CSARGGVLAGGFGNEQFF. DNA of the CDR3: TGCAGTGCTAGAGGAGGGGTACTAGCGGGGGGTTTTGGCAATGAGCAGTTCTTC. V usage is TRBV20-1 and J usage is TRBJ2-1; 12 nucleotides line up with TRBD2. After removal of 1 base from V and 6 bases from J, the junction contained 13 bases not matched to a gene. The CDR3 covers 18 residues. Germline-derived CDR1 and CDR2 are DFQATT and SNEGSKA (reference sequence).

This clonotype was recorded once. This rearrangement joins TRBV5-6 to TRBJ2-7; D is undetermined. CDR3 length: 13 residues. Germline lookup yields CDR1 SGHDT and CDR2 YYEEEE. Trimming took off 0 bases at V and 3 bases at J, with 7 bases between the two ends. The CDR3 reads CASSLGLYYEQYF. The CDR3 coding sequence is TGTGCCAGCAGCTTGGGACTCTACTACGAGCAGTACTTC.

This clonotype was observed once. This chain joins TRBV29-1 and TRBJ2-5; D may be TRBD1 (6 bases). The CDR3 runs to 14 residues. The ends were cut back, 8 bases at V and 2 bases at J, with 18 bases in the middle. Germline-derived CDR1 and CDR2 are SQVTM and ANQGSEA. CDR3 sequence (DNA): TGCAGCACCACCCGACAGGAACATCAAGAGACCCAGTACTTC. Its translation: CSTTRQEHQETQYF.

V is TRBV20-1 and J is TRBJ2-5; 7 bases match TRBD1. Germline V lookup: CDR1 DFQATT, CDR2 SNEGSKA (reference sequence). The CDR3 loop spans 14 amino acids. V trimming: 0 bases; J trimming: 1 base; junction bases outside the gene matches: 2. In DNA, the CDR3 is TGCAGTGCTAGAGATGGACAGGCCCAAGAGACCCAGTACTTC. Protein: CSARDGQAQETQYF.

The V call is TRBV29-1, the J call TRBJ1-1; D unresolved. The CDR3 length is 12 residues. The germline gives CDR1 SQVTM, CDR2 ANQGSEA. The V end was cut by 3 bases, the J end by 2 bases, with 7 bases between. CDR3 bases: TGCAGCGTTGACAGGCATAACACTGAAGCTTTCTTT. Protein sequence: CSVDRHNTEAFF.

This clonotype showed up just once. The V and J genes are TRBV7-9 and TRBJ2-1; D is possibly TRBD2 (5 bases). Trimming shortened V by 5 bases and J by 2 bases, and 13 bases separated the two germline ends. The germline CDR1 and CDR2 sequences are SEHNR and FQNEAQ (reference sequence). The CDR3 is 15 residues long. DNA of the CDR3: TGTGCCAGCAGCCACCCCGGGGATACCTACAATGAGCAGTTCTTC. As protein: CASSHPGDTYNEQFF.

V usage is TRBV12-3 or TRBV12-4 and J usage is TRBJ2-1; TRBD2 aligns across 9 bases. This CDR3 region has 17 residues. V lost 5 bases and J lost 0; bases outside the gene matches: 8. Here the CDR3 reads CASSRLVAGDSYNEQFF. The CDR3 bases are TGTGCCAGCAGTAGACTAGTAGCGGGGGACTCCTACAATGAGCAGTTCTTC.